The 14 T cell receptor beta chains reported below all come from one sample, sequenced in a study of blood T cell repertoires in COVID-19. Repertoires were generated with immunoSEQ multiplex PCR, while TCRdb's copy carries only in-frame clones and drops some. The sample includes roughly 200,000 clones, roughly 89% of them seen just once. Sequencing was carried out using peripheral blood. These TCRs come from a man aged 40-49 years with acute or convalescent COVID-19.

The V gene is TRBV6-5, the J gene TRBJ1-5; D might be TRBD1 (5 bases). The V and J ends lost 6 bases and 0 bases respectively, with 12 bases between them. This CDR3 comprises 15 residues. Looked up from germline, CDR1 is MNHEY and CDR2 is SVGAGI. Written as DNA, the CDR3 is TGTGCCAGCAGCGGCCCAGGGAATAGCAATCAGCCCCAGCATTTT. Translated, it gives CASSGPGNSNQPQHF.

This chain joins TRBV7-6 and TRBJ2-7; TRBD1 matches 8 bases. This CDR3 comprises 17 residues. Losses at the gene ends were 4 bases for V and 4 bases for J; bases not matched to a gene: 15. CDR1 and CDR2 (germline): SGHVS, FNYEAQ. In DNA form, the CDR3 reads TGTGCCAGCAGCTCCCTGGAGGGGCAGGGGGCGCTTTACGAGCAGTACTTC. Its protein product is CASSSLEGQGALYEQYF.

The V gene is TRBV5-5, the J gene TRBJ1-2, with TRBD1 identical over 7 bases. V lost 2 bases, J lost 3 bases, and 1 base stayed unmatched. CDR1 is SGHKS and CDR2 is YYEKEE in the germline V gene (reference sequence). The CDR3 runs to 13 residues. The CDR3 here is CASSFTGDYGYTF. The DNA of the CDR3 is TGTGCCAGCAGCTTCACAGGGGACTATGGCTACACCTTC.

In this sample, this clone turned up a few times. The chain employs TRBV6-1 and TRBJ1-1, with D perhaps TRBD1 (6 bases). Trimming cost V 1 base and J 6 bases, with 9 bases left between them. The length of the CDR3 is 13 residues. Germline CDR1 is MNHNS and CDR2 is SASEGT. This CDR3 reads CASSEEGGAEAFF. The CDR3 DNA reads TGTGCCAGCAGTGAAGAAGGGGGAGCTGAAGCTTTCTTT.

The gene calls are TRBV3-1 (or the pseudogene TRBV3-2) and TRBJ2-7, with TRBD1 as a possible D gene (5 bases). V lost 5 bases and J lost 2, with 13 bases in between. This CDR3 is 14 amino acids long. CDR1 is LGHDT and CDR2 is YNNKEL in the germline V gene (reference sequence). CDR3: CASSSRQTAYEQYF. CDR3 DNA: TGTGCCAGCAGCTCCCGACAGACTGCCTACGAGCAGTACTTC.

This chain joins TRBV6-5 and TRBJ1-5; TRBD1 agrees at 7 bases. This CDR3 is built from 16 residues. CDR1 is MNHEY, CDR2 SVGAGI, per germline. V lost 4 bases, J lost 0 bases, and 6 bases stayed unmatched. The DNA of the CDR3 is TGTGCCAGCAGTTCCGATCGGACAGGTAGCAATCAGCCCCAGCATTTT. This gives the protein CASSSDRTGSNQPQHF.

The CDR3 DNA follows: TGTGCCTGGAGTCTCAGGGGGCACGAGCAGTACTTC. Its protein product is CAWSLRGHEQYF. This sequence joins TRBV30 and TRBJ2-7; 8 positions agree with TRBD1. The V and J ends lost 2 bases and 5 bases, in that order; junction bases with no gene match: 2. This CDR3 is 12 amino acids long. Germline values: CDR1 GTSNPN, CDR2 SVGIG (reference sequence).

The chain has TRBV5-6 and TRBJ2-5; the match to TRBD1 covers 7 bases. Germline assignment: CDR1 SGHDT and CDR2 YYEEEE. Trimming took 0 bases from V and 5 from J; bases not matched to a gene: 7. The CDR3 loop spans 15 amino acids. The CDR3 bases are TGTGCCAGCAGCTTGGGACAGGGCATTGTGGAGACCCAGTACTTC. Translating it yields CASSLGQGIVETQYF. Looking up the rest from reference TRBV5-6 and TRBJ2-5 gives the full variable domain: DAGVTQSPTHLIKTRGQQVTLRCSPKSGHDTVSWYQQALGQGPQFIFQYYEEEERQRGNFPDRFSGHQFPNYSSELNVNALLLGDSALYLCASSLGQGIVETQYFGPGTRLLVL.

The chain recombines TRBV7-6 with TRBJ2-3, with 10 bases that match TRBD2. Losses at the gene ends were 5 bases for V and 4 bases for J; bases not matched to a gene: 9. This CDR3 spans 16 amino acids. CDR1 and CDR2 from the germline V gene are SGHVS and FNYEAQ. The CDR3 here is CASSRPGTSVPDTQYF. Here the CDR3 DNA reads TGTGCCAGCAGCCGCCCCGGGACTAGCGTACCAGATACGCAGTATTTT.

The CDR3, as DNA: TGTGCCAGCAGCTTCCGACAGACCGGGGAGCTGTTTTTT. Translation: CASSFRQTGELFF. The V and J genes are TRBV7-6 and TRBJ2-2, with a possible D match to TRBD1 (5 bases). In germline, CDR1 is SGHVS, CDR2 FNYEAQ. This CDR3 spans 13 amino acids. Trimming shortened V by 3 bases and J by 5 bases, and 7 bases separated the two germline ends. Based on the CDR3 plus reference TRBV7-6 and TRBJ2-2, the full variable domain is GAGVSQSPRYKVTKRGQDVALRCDPISGHVSLYWYRQALGQGPEFLTYFNYEAQQDKSGLPNDRFSAERPEGSISTLTIQRTEQRDSAMYRCASSFRQTGELFFGEGSRLTVL.

This chain uses TRBV19 with TRBJ2-3; 7 nucleotides agree with TRBD1. Per the germline V gene, CDR1 is LNHDA and CDR2 is SQIVND (reference sequence). There are 16 residues in the CDR3. V lost 1 base and J lost 1; bases outside the gene matches: 5. CDR3 sequence: CASSIGQGPGTDTQYF. The CDR3 DNA reads TGTGCCAGTAGTATAGGACAGGGCCCCGGCACAGATACGCAGTATTTT.

V usage is TRBV10-1 and J usage is TRBJ2-1; D remains unclear. Germline CDR1 is WNHNN and CDR2 is SYGVQD (reference sequence). The CDR3 consists of 14 residues. Trimming took off 0 bases at V and 9 bases at J, with 12 bases between the two ends. The CDR3 sequence: CASSESPGRSEQFF. In nucleotides, the CDR3 is TGCGCCAGCAGTGAGTCGCCGGGTCGGAGTGAGCAGTTCTTC.

The rearrangement joins TRBV19 to TRBJ1-3; D is uncertain. CDR1 LNHDA and CDR2 SQIVND come from the germline V gene (reference sequence). The V end lost 5 bases, the J end lost 8 bases, and 13 bases lay between the germline ends. The CDR3 covers 13 residues. CDR3 region: CASSLSGSDTIYF. The CDR3 DNA is TGTGCCAGTAGTCTCTCAGGATCGGACACCATATATTTT.

Of note for this clone: This specimen includes other DNA sequences encoding the same CDR3. The chain employs TRBV6-1 and TRBJ2-7; D is ambiguous. Deletions cut 2 bases from V and 0 bases from J, with 8 bases between. The germline CDR1 and CDR2 sequences are MNHNS and SASEGT. The CDR3 loop spans 14 amino acids. The CDR3 nucleotides are TGTGCCAGCAGTGAACAGGATAACTCCTACGAGCAGTACTTC. Protein product: CASSEQDNSYEQYF.